The clone carrying this T cell receptor (beta chain) was counted between two and nine times. Its specificity is unknown. Each CDR3 protein is one row after TCRdb ran MiXCR on the 5' RACE reads. Of about 530,000 distinct CDR3 sequences listed, approximately 14% are singletons. These data originate in a study of identical twins. Whole-study findings and limits: Low generation probability was overrepresented in out-of-frame alpha sequences shared by twins.

CDR3 length: 14 residues. V gave up 6 bases and J gave up 9 bases; unmatched junction bases: 9. CDR1 and CDR2 (germline): DFQATT, SNEGSKA (reference sequence). A further study also used this sample, focusing on yellow fever vaccine responses in identical twins.

The source of this sequence is a woman aged 18-29 years in good health. The rearrangement joins TRBV20-1 to TRBJ2-1; 12 bases are a match to TRBD2. The sequenced sample consisted of CD4+ T cells sorted from blood. The CDR3 loop reads CSARLAGVLGEQFF. The CDR3, as DNA: TGCAGTGCCCGACTAGCGGGAGTTTTAGGTGAGCAGTTCTTC.